Each of the 21 T cell receptor beta chains below was sequenced from the same sample in a study of Graves' ophthalmopathy and Graves' hyperthyroidism. The study amplified TCR beta CDR3 regions using RNA transcripts. After a first-round RT-PCR with HTBI primers, a second-round multiplex PCR was run. TCRdb analysed the multiplex PCR reads with MiXCR anew, one entry per CDR3 protein. The sample lists 650,000 to 900,000 distinct CDR3 sequences, 40% seen once, with 44% in the top ten. Sequenced: peripheral blood. These receptors all stem from an adult man with Graves' ophthalmopathy.

This clonotype has a handful of counts. The chain carries TRBV20-1 and TRBJ2-7; a possible D gene is TRBD1 (5 bases). The CDR3 length is 12 residues. Trimming took 5 bases from V and 3 from J, leaving 11 bases between them. Looked up from germline, CDR1 is DFQATT and CDR2 is SNEGSKA (reference sequence). CDR3 sequence: CSAFDSNYEQYF. Here the CDR3 DNA reads TGCAGTGCTTTCGACAGCAACTACGAGCAGTACTTC.

A word on this clonotype: This may be a read error, as it is one base from a much larger clone. J is TRBJ1-6 and V is TRBV2, with 7 nucleotides matching TRBD1. The CDR3 length is 16 residues. In germline, CDR1 is SNHLY, CDR2 FYNNEI. The CDR3 coding sequence is TGTGCCAGCAGTGGGTGGAGGACAGGCAGAGGTTCACCCCCCCACTTT. It codes for CASSGWRTGRGSPPHF.

This clonotype was picked up many times. In DNA, the CDR3 is TGTGCCAGCAGTGAATCGGAGACCCAGCATTTT. Translated, it gives CASSESETQHF. The chain combines TRBV2 with TRBJ1-5; no clear D. The CDR3 runs 11 residues. Trimming took 2 bases from V and 11 from J, leaving 7 bases between them. In germline, CDR1 is SNHLY, CDR2 FYNNEI.

This clonotype was counted between two and nine times. The chain joins TRBV9 to TRBJ2-5; D is unclear. V gave up 1 base and J gave up 5 bases, with 15 bases separating them. The CDR3 is 15 amino acids. Germline CDR1 and CDR2: SGDLS and YYNGEE. Here the CDR3 reads CASSVSGRTQETQYF. The CDR3 region has the DNA TGTGCCAGCAGCGTATCTGGGCGGACCCAGGAGACCCAGTACTTC.

This chain connects TRBV10-3 to TRBJ1-1; D remains unclear. V lost 4 bases and J lost 0, with 12 bases in between. This CDR3 has 15 residues. Germline CDR1 and CDR2: ENHRY and SYGVKD. CDR3 sequence (DNA): TGTGCCATCAGTGCGAGACAAGGAATGAACACTGAAGCTTTCTTT. Translating it yields CAISARQGMNTEAFF.

A few counts support this clonotype. V gene TRBV6-2 or TRBV6-3 combines with J gene TRBJ2-2, with D perhaps given as TRBD1 or TRBD2 (5 bases each). Trimming pared 5 bases from V and 2 bases from J, leaving 15 bases between. The CDR3 contains 16 residues. Germline V lookup: CDR1 MNHEY, CDR2 SVGEGT. As DNA, the CDR3 is TGTGCCAGCAGTCCTACTACGGGGCGAAACACCGGGGAGCTGTTTTTT. Protein sequence: CASSPTTGRNTGELFF.

Written as DNA, the CDR3 is TGTGCCAGCAGTTTACAACTGACGAACACTGAAGCTTTCTTT. It codes for CASSLQLTNTEAFF. V gene TRBV7-3 combines with J gene TRBJ1-1; D is unresolved. V was shortened by 6 bases and J by 1 base, with 12 bases between the two germline ends. The germline CDR1 and CDR2 sequences are SGHTA and FQGTGA. CDR3 length: 14 amino acids.

The chain employs TRBV29-1 and TRBJ2-1; 12 bases align to TRBD2. The CDR3 covers 17 residues. Germline-derived CDR1 and CDR2 are SQVTM and ANQGSEA. Trimming at V came to 6 bases and at J to 1 base, leaving 10 bases not matched to a gene. The DNA for the CDR3 is TGCAGCGTCCTCGGACTAGCGGGATCCCGATCCTACAATGAGCAGTTCTTC. This encodes CSVLGLAGSRSYNEQFF.

This clonotype showed up many times. V and J are TRBV29-1 and TRBJ2-6; possibly TRBD1 for D (6 bases). V gave up 2 bases and J gave up 2 bases, with 13 bases separating them. CDR3 length equals 16 residues. The V gene's germline CDR1 is SQVTM and CDR2 ANQGSEA. The CDR3, as DNA: TGCAGCGTTGAAACATCAGGGGCCCCTGGGGCCAACGTCCTGACTTTC. Translation: CSVETSGAPGANVLTF.

The chain combines TRBV10-3 with TRBJ2-5, with D perhaps matching TRBD2 (5 bases). Trimming removed 0 bases from V and 10 bases from J, with 9 bases in between. CDR1 and CDR2 (germline): ENHRY, SYGVKD. This CDR3 has 12 residues. The CDR3 sequence: CAISESDRGQYF. The CDR3 bases are TGTGCCATCAGTGAGTCAGATCGGGGCCAGTACTTC.

For the CDR3, the DNA is TGCAGCGTTGACCTGGCGGTGAACACCATATATTTT. As protein: CSVDLAVNTIYF. This chain uses TRBV29-1 with TRBJ1-3; D ambiguous. This CDR3 has 12 amino acids. CDR1 is SQVTM, CDR2 ANQGSEA, per germline. Trimming stripped 3 bases from V and 7 bases from J, with 10 bases between. Together with reference TRBV29-1 and TRBJ1-3, the CDR3 gives the full variable domain: SAVISQKPSRDICQRGTSLTIQCQVDSQVTMMFWYRQQPGQSLTLIATANQGSEATYESGFVIDKFPISRPNLTFSTLTVSNMSPEDSSIYLCSVDLAVNTIYFGEGSWLTVV.

In its sample, this clonotype was seen many times. The chain uses TRBV20-1 and TRBJ2-7, with 7 bases that match TRBD1. The V and J ends lost 3 bases and 4 bases, in that order; junction bases with no gene match: 6. The CDR3 is made up of 13 amino acids. Germline CDR1 and CDR2: DFQATT and SNEGSKA (reference sequence). This chain's CDR3 is CSASRDSEYEQYF. The CDR3 region has the DNA TGCAGTGCTAGCCGGGACAGTGAATACGAGCAGTACTTC.

The chain combines TRBV12-3 or TRBV12-4 with TRBJ1-3; D not certain. The CDR3 sequence is 17 residues long. V was clipped by 0 bases and J by 4 bases, with 16 bases between them. The CDR3 loop is CASSLALAVPHGNTIYF. In DNA form, the CDR3 reads TGTGCCAGCAGTTTAGCTCTGGCAGTCCCACACGGAAACACCATATATTTT.

A few counts support this clonotype. The CDR3 nucleotides are TGTGCCAGTAGTATTTGGCGTGGACGTCAGCCAACTGAAGCTTTCTTT. It encodes CASSIWRGRQPTEAFF. The gene calls are TRBV19 and TRBJ1-1; the D is unclear. Trimming removed 3 bases at V and 5 bases at J, with 19 bases between. Germline assignment: CDR1 LNHDA and CDR2 SQIVND (reference sequence). CDR3 length: 16 residues.

V gene TRBV2 combines with J gene TRBJ2-7; D gene ambiguous. Germline V gene sequence: CDR1 SNHLY, CDR2 FYNNEI. The germline V and J ends were trimmed by 6 bases and 3 bases, with 9 bases remaining between them. The CDR3 extends over 12 amino acids. The CDR3 DNA reads TGTGCCAGCAGAGATCGGATCTACGAGCAGTACTTC. Its translation: CASRDRIYEQYF.

V and J are TRBV12-3 or TRBV12-4 and TRBJ2-3, with D hard to call. V was cut by 7 bases and J by 6 bases, with 14 bases left in between. The CDR3 has 13 residues. The CDR3 spells CASTEDNGDTQYF. Written as DNA, the CDR3 is TGTGCCAGCACTGAGGATAACGGGGATACGCAGTATTTT.

This clonotype has ten or more counts. The chain carries TRBV2 and TRBJ1-1; tentative D call: TRBD1 (5 bases). This CDR3 is built from 14 residues. The germline V gene has CDR1 SNHLY and CDR2 FYNNEI. The V end lost 4 bases, the J end lost 3 bases, and 12 bases lay between the germline ends. DNA for the CDR3: TGTGCCAGCAGTGGTGACGGGGGGTACACTGAAGCTTTCTTT. Translated: CASSGDGGYTEAFF.

As concerns this clonotype: Compared with germline, one end of the junction differs, possibly owing to a read error. This chain connects TRBV25-1 to TRBJ2-7; TRBD2 might be the D (6 bases). Germline CDR1 is MGHDK and CDR2 is SYGVNS. The CDR3 length is 15 residues. CDR3 DNA: TGTGCCTGCAGTGCTGTCCGGGACTTCTCCTACGAGCAGTACTTC. Encoded protein: CACSAVRDFSYEQYF.

J is TRBJ2-7 and V is TRBV5-1; no firm D call. V was trimmed by 5 bases and J by 5 bases, leaving 8 bases between them. CDR1 and CDR2 (germline): SGHRS, YFSETQ. The CDR3 consists of 11 residues. For the CDR3, the DNA is TGCGCCAGCAGACTGGTCGACGAGCAGTACTTC. Residues: CASRLVDEQYF.

The chain has TRBV7-9 and TRBJ2-5, with 10 bases aligning to TRBD1. The V segment lost 4 bases and the J segment 5 bases; nucleotides outside the gene matches: 7. The CDR3 totals 15 residues. The germline V gene encodes CDR1 SEHNR and CDR2 FQNEAQ (reference sequence). CDR3 nucleotides: TGTGCCAGCAGCTCCGGGACAGGGGTTTACGAGACCCAGTACTTC. This encodes CASSSGTGVYETQYF.

In regard to this clonotype: The junction does not match germline at one end; this may be a read error. The chain combines TRBV29-1 with TRBJ2-7, with TRBD2 matching 11 bases. Germline assignment: CDR1 SQVTM and CDR2 ANQGSEA. The CDR3 extends over 15 amino acids. Here the CDR3 reads CSVPGTSGNTGELYF. CDR3 nucleotide sequence: TGCAGCGTACCCGGGACTAGCGGCAACACCGGGGAGCTGTACTTC.